Below, 28 T cell receptor beta chains from the same sample are listed, as sequenced in a study of T cells expressing NK-cell markers. TCRdb processed the 5' RACE reads again and assigns one entry to each CDR3 protein, with no DNA. The table for this sample gives some 1,300 distinct CDR3 sequences. Sequenced input: blood T cells: a sorted CD56 or NKG2C T cell subset, CD4+ or CD8+ T cells, or bulk PBMC T cells (not recorded which). Receptors were obtained from a woman aged 18-29 years in good health.

This sequence joins TRBV4-1 and TRBJ1-2; TCRdb's D gene call, TRBD1, goes unchecked for lack of DNA. Germline CDR1 reads MGHRA; CDR2 reads YSYEKL. The CDR3 sequence is 17 residues long. Here the CDR3 reads CASSQEGSGTGVYGYTF.

The chain has TRBV27 and TRBJ1-5; TCRdb's D gene call, TRBD1, goes unchecked for lack of DNA. CDR3 size: 15 residues. Germline V gives CDR1 MNHEY, CDR2 SMNVEV (reference sequence). The CDR3 reads CASSLRGPENQPQHF.

This clonotype shows up as medium-sized (0.01 to 0.1%) by frequency. This chain joins TRBV6-2 or TRBV6-3 and TRBJ2-4; TCRdb designates TRBD2, a call that cannot be tested without DNA. The CDR3 runs to 14 residues. Germline V lookup: CDR1 MNHEY, CDR2 SVGEGT. CDR3 sequence reads: CASSYWAGESIQYF.

Considering frequency, this clonotype is medium-sized. CDR3 region: CASSLGGGYNEQFF. The V gene is TRBV7-3, the J gene TRBJ2-1; there is no DNA to check the TCRdb D call of TRBD1. Germline-derived CDR1 and CDR2 are SGHTA and FQGTGA. CDR3 length: 14 amino acids. Drawing the rest from reference TRBV7-3 and TRBJ2-1, the complete variable domain is GAGVSQTPSNKVTEKGKYVELRCDPISGHTALYWYRQSLGQGPEFLIYFQGTGAADDSGLPNDRFFAVRPEGSVSTLKIQRTERGDSAVYLCASSLGGGYNEQFFGPGTRLTVL.

This clonotype is deemed medium-sized by its frequency. CDR3 protein: CSARDLWGNSPFYGYTF. The chain joins TRBV20-1 to TRBJ1-2; TCRdb outputs TRBD1, but without DNA this stays unchecked. The CDR3 has 17 residues. Germline-derived CDR1 and CDR2 are DFQATT and SNEGSKA (reference sequence).

Measured by frequency, this clonotype is medium-sized. The rearrangement joins TRBV6-2 or TRBV6-3 to TRBJ2-7; no DNA is available, so the TRBD2 call from TCRdb remains unchecked. The germline V gene encodes CDR1 MNHEY and CDR2 SVGEGT. The CDR3 loop spans 14 amino acids. The CDR3 protein is CATSAGPRYYEQYF.

This clonotype registers medium-sized by frequency. The chain employs TRBV27 and TRBJ2-2; checking the TCRdb D call of TRBD1 is not possible without DNA. Looked up from germline, CDR1 is MNHEY and CDR2 is SMNVEV (reference sequence). CDR3 length: 16 amino acids. CDR3 sequence reads: CASSFLYRVGAGELFF.

Its frequency marks this clonotype as medium-sized. The chain uses TRBV7-9 and TRBJ2-1; TCRdb's assignment of TRBD1 cannot be checked, as there is no DNA. The germline V gene has CDR1 SEHNR and CDR2 FQNEAQ (reference sequence). The CDR3 has 16 amino acids. The chain's CDR3 is CASSSRPRGNMGEQFF.

Considering frequency, this clonotype is medium-sized (0.01 to 0.1%). The chain combines TRBV29-1 with TRBJ2-5; no DNA is available, so the TRBD2 call from TCRdb remains unchecked. Germline CDR1 SQVTM, CDR2 ANQGSEA. The length of the CDR3 is 19 residues. CDR3 in amino acids: CSVEGGLAGSILRQETQYF.

This clonotype is identified as medium-sized from frequency. The genes are TRBV12-3 or TRBV12-4 and TRBJ2-3. This CDR3 has 16 amino acids. This CDR3 is CASTTDPTGLGDTQYF.

By frequency, this clonotype is medium-sized (0.01 to 0.1%). The chain links TRBV2 to TRBJ2-5. This CDR3 has 16 residues. The V gene's germline CDR1 is SNHLY and CDR2 FYNNEI. The CDR3 is CASSDLNGVGRETQYF. Looking up the rest from reference TRBV2 and TRBJ2-5 gives the full variable domain: EPEVTQTPSHQVTQMGQEVILRCVPISNHLYFYWYRQILGQKVEFLVSFYNNEISEKSEIFDDQFSVERPDGSNFTLKIRSTKLEDSAMYFCASSDLNGVGRETQYFGPGTRLLVL.

This clonotype counts as medium-sized by frequency. The V gene is TRBV19, the J gene TRBJ2-1; there is no DNA to check the TCRdb D call of TRBD1. The germline gives CDR1 LNHDA, CDR2 SQIVND (reference sequence). This CDR3 has 16 residues. CDR3 amino acids: CASSIPFRGIGNEQFF.

This clonotype is labeled medium-sized (0.01 to 0.1%) based on frequency. The V and J genes are TRBV25-1 and TRBJ1-5; TCRdb lists TRBD1, though no DNA is available to test this call. The CDR3 length is 14 residues. Germline V CDR1 and CDR2: MGHDK, SYGVNS. The CDR3 reads CASSSGSSYQPQHF.

By frequency, this clonotype registers medium-sized (0.01 to 0.1%). This chain links TRBV5-6 with TRBJ1-1. This CDR3 contains 13 residues. Per the germline V gene, CDR1 is SGHDT and CDR2 is YYEEEE. CDR3: CASSFTLVAEAFF.

This clonotype registers medium-sized (0.01 to 0.1%) by frequency. The chain carries TRBV7-2 and TRBJ2-7; TCRdb's assignment of TRBD2 cannot be checked, as there is no DNA. The CDR3 runs 16 residues. The germline CDR1 and CDR2 sequences are SGHTA and FQGNSA. CDR3: CASSYLWDWIPYEQYF.

According to its frequency, this clonotype is medium-sized (0.01 to 0.1%). This rearrangement joins TRBV14 to TRBJ2-1; the D gene TCRdb calls, TRBD2, cannot be checked with no DNA. The CDR3 spans 17 residues. Per the germline V gene, CDR1 is SGHDN and CDR2 is FVKESK. Here the CDR3 reads CASSQMTSGSYWYEQFF.

This clonotype is deemed medium-sized (0.01 to 0.1%) by its frequency. The chain links TRBV11-1 to TRBJ2-1; TCRdb's assignment of TRBD2 cannot be checked, as there is no DNA. From germline, CDR1 is SGHAT and CDR2 FQDESV (reference sequence). The CDR3 has 18 amino acids. The chain's CDR3 is CASSPGFTLAGRYNEQFF.

In terms of frequency, this clonotype is large (0.1 to 1%). The V gene is TRBV21-1, the J gene TRBJ1-5. TRBV21-1 is designated a pseudogene. This CDR3 comprises 14 residues. CDR3 sequence: CASRGKQINQPQHF.

This sequence joins TRBV10-3 and TRBJ2-7; no DNA is available, so the TRBD1 call from TCRdb remains unchecked. The CDR3 consists of 14 residues. Germline CDR1 and CDR2: ENHRY and SYGVKD. The CDR3 region is CAISKRDRVYEQYF.

Its frequency marks this clonotype as medium-sized (0.01 to 0.1%). J is TRBJ1-2 and V is TRBV7-8; the D call from TCRdb, TRBD1, cannot be confirmed without DNA. There are 16 residues in the CDR3. Germline CDR1 reads SGHVS; CDR2 reads FQNEAQ. The CDR3 loop is CASSLGFLGRGYGYTF.

The chain is built from TRBV29-1 and TRBJ1-1; TCRdb names TRBD1, which stays unverified in the absence of DNA. CDR3 length equals 11 residues. The V gene's germline CDR1 is SQVTM and CDR2 ANQGSEA. The CDR3 loop is CSVWPREGAFF.

By frequency, this clonotype registers medium-sized. This chain uses TRBV2 with TRBJ2-7; TCRdb names TRBD1, which stays unverified in the absence of DNA. In germline, CDR1 is SNHLY, CDR2 FYNNEI. The CDR3 covers 15 residues. The CDR3 reads CASSDGQGGTYEQYF.

This clonotype is identified as medium-sized from frequency. The rearrangement uses TRBV14 and TRBJ2-7. Germline CDR1 and CDR2: SGHDN and FVKESK. The CDR3 consists of 15 residues. CDR3: CASSQAGVFSYEQYF.

This sequence joins TRBV11-2 and TRBJ2-7; the TCRdb call, TRBD2, lacks DNA for checking. The CDR3 loop spans 18 amino acids. Germline lookup yields CDR1 SGHAT and CDR2 FQNNGV. CDR3 amino acids: CASSLGVWGLADLYEQYF.

This chain uses TRBV6-1 with TRBJ2-5; TCRdb's D gene call, TRBD1, goes unchecked for lack of DNA. Germline V gene sequence: CDR1 MNHNS, CDR2 SASEGT. The CDR3 is 17 amino acids. CDR3 protein: CASSRPRINGAGETQYF.

Frequency places this clonotype as medium-sized. The chain employs TRBV12-3 or TRBV12-4 and TRBJ2-1; the D call of TRBD1 rests on TCRdb alone, since no DNA is present to check it. The CDR3 is made up of 15 amino acids. Here the CDR3 reads CASQGFYLNENEQFF.

Considering frequency, this clonotype is medium-sized. The chain uses TRBV4-3 and TRBJ2-1. The CDR3 totals 14 residues. Looked up from germline, CDR1 is LGHNA and CDR2 is YSLEER. CDR3 in amino acids: CASSQAEGLNEQFF.

This clonotype counts as medium-sized by frequency. The genes are TRBV19 and TRBJ1-1. CDR3 size: 12 residues. Per germline, CDR1 LNHDA and CDR2 SQIVND (reference sequence). CDR3 amino acids: CASTPPGRGAFF.